This entry lists 26 T cell receptor beta chains sequenced from one sample in a study of low-dose radiotherapy and immunotherapy resistance in tumors. Both TCRalpha and TCRbeta chains were reverse transcribed with V-gene-specific primers. For amplifying TCRs, the PCR ran for about 20 cycles with Phusion, which was used together with a constant-region primer and the adapter on the V primers. A single record per CDR3 protein comes from TCRdb applying MiXCR to the reads. The sample holds 64,000 or so distinct CDR3 sequences, more than 20% seen once. The time point here: before trial treatment. The sample was PBMCs, taken before treatment. All receptors derive from a male donor with rectosigmoid adenocarcinoma.

The V gene is TRBV6-1, the J gene TRBJ2-3, with 11 bases identical to TRBD2. This CDR3 contains 17 residues. The germline V gene has CDR1 MNHNS and CDR2 SASEGT. V lost 5 bases to trimming and J lost 0 bases; unmatched junction nucleotides: 7. The CDR3 region is CASSPIRLAGSTDTQYF. The CDR3 DNA sequence: TGTGCCAGCAGTCCGATCAGACTAGCGGGAAGCACAGATACGCAGTATTTT.

CDR3 nucleotides: TGTGCCAGCCAAAACGCCGGGACAGGGAATGGCTACACCTTC. It encodes CASQNAGTGNGYTF. The chain links TRBV28 to TRBJ1-2, with 9 nucleotides matching TRBD1. V was pared by 8 bases and J by 6 bases, with 10 bases of the junction left unmatched. The CDR3 runs 14 residues. Germline lookup yields CDR1 MDHEN and CDR2 SYDVKM.

Many counts were recorded for this clonotype. This chain joins TRBV9 and TRBJ1-6, with TRBD1 as a possible D gene (6 bases). V was cut by 0 bases and J by 7 bases, with 14 bases left in between. The germline gives CDR1 SGDLS, CDR2 YYNGEE. The CDR3 has 16 residues. CDR3 coding DNA: TGTGCCAGCAGCGTAGCGGGAACAGGGCAGAATTCACCCCTCCACTTT. It specifies CASSVAGTGQNSPLHF.

This clonotype has ten or more counts. The rearrangement links TRBV7-9 to TRBJ2-7; a weak D match, TRBD1 (6 bases). The germline V gene has CDR1 SEHNR and CDR2 FQNEAQ (reference sequence). V was pared by 5 bases and J by 3 bases, with 20 bases between. The CDR3 is made up of 16 amino acids. This CDR3 is CASSVNRDTKFYEQYF. The CDR3 DNA reads TGTGCCAGCAGCGTCAACCGGGACACCAAGTTCTACGAGCAGTACTTC. The entire variable domain, with the rest obtained from reference TRBV7-9 and TRBJ2-7, is as follows: DTGVSQNPRHKITKRGQNVTFRCDPISEHNRLYWYRQTLGQGPEFLTYFQNEAQLEKSRLLSDRFSAERPKGSFSTLEIQRTEQGDSAMYLCASSVNRDTKFYEQYFGPGTRLTVT.

The rearrangement uses TRBV7-2 and TRBJ2-1, with D maybe TRBD1 (5 bases). With 7 bases removed from V and 0 bases from J, the gap between germline ends came to 13 bases. CDR3 length equals 15 residues. From germline, CDR1 is SGHTA and CDR2 FQGNSA. CDR3 in amino acids: CASTGRQNSYNEQFF. Written as DNA, the CDR3 is TGTGCCAGCACCGGTCGACAGAACTCCTACAATGAGCAGTTCTTC. Together with reference TRBV7-2 and TRBJ2-1, the CDR3 gives the full variable domain: GAGVSQSPSNKVTEKGKDVELRCDPISGHTALYWYRQSLGQGLEFLIYFQGNSAPDKSGLPSDRFSAERTGGSVSTLTIQRTQQEDSAVYLCASTGRQNSYNEQFFGPGTRLTVL.

This clonotype was seen at least ten times. This chain joins TRBV7-2 and TRBJ1-2; D is perhaps TRBD1 (6 bases). Germline CDR1 and CDR2: SGHTA and FQGNSA. The CDR3 covers 14 residues. V was cut by 5 bases and J by 5 bases, with 15 bases left in between. CDR3 sequence: CASSGAGAVYGYTF. CDR3 DNA sequence: TGTGCCAGCAGCGGGGCGGGGGCGGTATATGGCTACACCTTC.

The V call is TRBV4-2, the J call TRBJ1-1, with a weak D call TRBD1 (5 bases). The V end lost 2 bases, the J end lost 8 bases, and 12 bases lay between the germline ends. Germline lookup yields CDR1 LGHNA and CDR2 YNFKEQ. CDR3 length: 13 residues. The CDR3 DNA follows: TGTGCCAGCAGCCAACAGGGCCATGGGGAAGCTTTCTTT. This translates into CASSQQGHGEAFF.

This clonotype was detected ten times or more. The J gene is TRBJ1-2, the V gene TRBV19; D is undetermined. Germline V gene lookup returns CDR1 LNHDA and CDR2 SQIVND (reference sequence). Trimming left V 9 bases short and J 4 bases short, with 12 bases between. The CDR3 has 12 residues. The CDR3 nucleotides read TGTGCCAGCCCGGACGGTGCCTATGGCTACACCTTC. It encodes CASPDGAYGYTF.

This clonotype was counted ten times or more. The V call is TRBV27, the J call TRBJ2-3; D may be TRBD2 (5 bases). Trimming removed 4 bases at V and 5 bases at J, with 22 bases between. The CDR3 has 17 residues. Germline V gene data show CDR1 as MNHEY and CDR2 as SMNVEV (reference sequence). This CDR3 reads CASSSVWASGIVDTQYF. The CDR3, as DNA: TGTGCCAGCAGTTCCGTGTGGGCCAGCGGTATAGTAGATACGCAGTATTTT.

J is TRBJ2-1 and V is TRBV4-3; TRBD1 aligns across 7 bases. Germline assignment: CDR1 LGHNA and CDR2 YSLEER. The CDR3 sequence is 15 residues long. V was pared by 4 bases and J by 6 bases, with 9 bases of the junction left unmatched. CDR3 region: CASSPWTGTSNEQFF. The CDR3 DNA sequence: TGCGCCAGCAGCCCTTGGACAGGTACGTCCAATGAGCAGTTCTTC.

This clonotype was seen many times. The chain combines TRBV30 with TRBJ2-7, with D hard to call. With 3 bases removed from V and 5 bases from J, the gap between germline ends came to 26 bases. The CDR3 runs to 17 residues. From germline, CDR1 is GTSNPN and CDR2 SVGIG (reference sequence). The CDR3 coding sequence is TGTGCCTGGAGCCGCTCCGTCGGCCCAATCCCACCCCACGAGCAGTACTTC. It yields the protein CAWSRSVGPIPPHEQYF.

The V call is TRBV19, the J call TRBJ2-1; 8 bases agree with TRBD2. Germline V CDR1 and CDR2: LNHDA, SQIVND (reference sequence). Trimming at V came to 6 bases and at J to 9 bases, leaving 13 bases not matched to a gene. The CDR3 is 15 residues long. The DNA of the CDR3 is TGTGCCAGTAGGCCCGGACTAGCCGGGTGGGTTGAGCAGTTCTTC. It is translated as CASRPGLAGWVEQFF.

The table lists this clonotype with a few counts. The DNA is left out, because the CDR3 cannot be placed on it with certainty; the CDR3 is given as TCRdb lists it. The chain joins TRBV6-4 to TRBJ2-2; the listed D gene, TRBD2, was not tested against the DNA. 16 amino acids form the CDR3, both terminal residues included. The germline V gene encodes CDR1 MRHNA and CDR2 SNTAGT. CDR3: CASSDSLAGAGELFFF.

This clonotype was seen many times. The rearrangement links TRBV28 to TRBJ1-2, with D perhaps TRBD1 (5 bases). CDR1 is MDHEN and CDR2 is SYDVKM in the germline V gene. The CDR3 extends over 17 amino acids. V dropped 3 bases and J dropped 2 bases, with 19 bases sitting between them. The CDR3 region has the DNA TGTGCCAGCAGTTTGGTAAGACAGTTCCAGAGGAACTATGGCTACACCTTC. Translation gives CASSLVRQFQRNYGYTF.

J is TRBJ2-7 and V is TRBV6-1, with 7 nucleotides matching TRBD1. V lost 5 bases, J lost 5 bases, and 12 bases stayed unmatched. Per germline, CDR1 MNHNS and CDR2 SASEGT. The CDR3 is made up of 15 amino acids. CDR3 loop: CASSYGVTGRDEQYF. CDR3 nucleotides: TGTGCCAGCAGTTACGGGGTGACAGGGCGGGACGAGCAGTACTTC.

Many counts were recorded for this clonotype. The chain joins TRBV28 to TRBJ2-3, with 10 bases lining up with TRBD2. Germline V gene lookup returns CDR1 MDHEN and CDR2 SYDVKM. The CDR3 has 16 residues. Germline trimming cut 6 bases from V and 6 bases from J; bases unmatched to any gene: 12. DNA for the CDR3: TGTGCCAGCAGCCCCGGGCTAGCGGGAGTATCGGATACGCAGTATTTT. The encoded protein is CASSPGLAGVSDTQYF.

This chain links TRBV30 with TRBJ1-4; a weak D match, TRBD1 (6 bases). Germline V gene sequence: CDR1 GTSNPN, CDR2 SVGIG (reference sequence). Trimming left V 3 bases short and J 8 bases short, with 13 bases between. The CDR3 sequence is 13 residues long. CDR3 coding DNA: TGTGCCTGGAGGCGGGCAGGGGTCGAAAAACTGTTTTTT. This encodes CAWRRAGVEKLFF.

There are many counts of this clonotype. The rearrangement joins TRBV19 to TRBJ2-2; D is possibly TRBD2 (6 bases). The CDR3 runs 14 residues. Trimming cost V 8 bases and J 3 bases, with 13 bases left between them. From germline, CDR1 is LNHDA and CDR2 SQIVND (reference sequence). This chain's CDR3 is CASRPGGDTGELFF. The CDR3 coding sequence is TGTGCCAGTCGTCCCGGAGGGGACACCGGGGAGCTGTTTTTT. Filled out from reference TRBV19 and TRBJ2-2, the complete variable domain reads DGGITQSPKYLFRKEGQNVTLSCEQNLNHDAMYWYRQDPGQGLRLIYYSQIVNDFQKGDIAEGYSVSREKKESFPLTVTSAQKNPTAFYLCASRPGGDTGELFFGEGSRLTVL.

The CDR3 loop reads CASSPTVSLDEQFF. CDR3 DNA sequence: TGTGCCAGCTCCCCGACAGTATCCCTCGATGAGCAGTTCTTC. The J gene is TRBJ2-1, the V gene TRBV18; possibly TRBD1 for D (5 bases). CDR1 and CDR2 from the germline V gene are KGHSH and LQKENI. V was cut by 6 bases and J by 8 bases, with 17 bases left in between. The CDR3 consists of 14 residues.

Points on this clonotype: A read error likely explains this, since a far larger clone differs by one base. This chain uses TRBV6-8 with TRBJ2-7; possible D gene TRBD2, 6 bases. The CDR3 is made up of 15 amino acids. CDR1 MNHGY and CDR2 SAAAGT come from the germline V gene. V was trimmed by 0 bases and J by 1 base, leaving 10 bases between them. The CDR3 here is CASSYSGGGSYEQYF. The CDR3 bases are TGTGCCAGCAGTTACTCGGGAGGTGGGTCCTACGAGCAGTACTTC.

As concerns this clonotype: With only one base between it and a far larger clone, this is likely a read error. The rearrangement links TRBV28 to TRBJ2-4; 7 bases line up with TRBD1. CDR3 length equals 12 residues. CDR1 is MDHEN, CDR2 SYDVKM, per germline. V shed 5 bases and J 9 bases; nucleotides not matched to a gene: 4. CDR3 DNA: TGTGCCAGCAGTGAGGCAGGGGGCATTCAGTACTTC. Protein product: CASSEAGGIQYF.

The sample holds one count of this clonotype. The rearrangement uses TRBV10-3 and TRBJ2-5; D ambiguous. There are 13 residues in the CDR3. V was cut by 3 bases and J by 5 bases, with 10 bases left in between. CDR1 is ENHRY, CDR2 SYGVKD, per germline. Here the CDR3 reads CAISDAGDETQYF. DNA of the CDR3: TGTGCCATCAGTGACGCCGGAGACGAGACCCAGTACTTC.

This clonotype has a handful of counts. The rearrangement uses TRBV28 and TRBJ2-7, with 7 bases matching TRBD2. Germline CDR1 reads MDHEN; CDR2 reads SYDVKM. The length of the CDR3 is 15 residues. V lost 5 bases to trimming and J lost 4 bases; unmatched junction nucleotides: 11. CDR3 residues: CASSQLAPTRYEQYF. CDR3 bases: TGTGCCAGCAGTCAACTAGCGCCCACTAGGTACGAGCAGTACTTC.

Worth noting for this clonotype: One base away lies a much larger clone, so this may be a sequencing read error. This chain connects TRBV10-2 to TRBJ1-1; D remains unclear. This CDR3 contains 13 residues. CDR1 and CDR2 from the germline V gene are WSHSY and SAAADI. This CDR3 is CASCEQQNTEAFF. CDR3 sequence (DNA): TGCGCCAGCTGTGAACAGCAGAACACTGAAGCTTTCTTT.

There are a few counts of this clonotype. The chain combines TRBV4-3 with TRBJ1-6; a possible D gene is TRBD1 (5 bases). The CDR3 is 17 amino acids. Germline CDR1 is LGHNA and CDR2 is YSLEER. Trimming removed 0 bases at V and 10 bases at J, with 19 bases between. The CDR3 reads CASSQDPGRQNRSPLHF. The CDR3 region has the DNA TGCGCCAGCAGCCAAGATCCAGGGAGACAAAATAGGTCACCCCTCCACTTT.

This clonotype was observed at least ten times. This rearrangement joins TRBV20-1 to TRBJ2-3; D possibly uses TRBD1 or TRBD2 (6 bases each). This CDR3 region has 18 residues. The V end lost 3 bases, the J end lost 2 bases, and 24 bases lay between the germline ends. The V gene's germline CDR1 is DFQATT and CDR2 SNEGSKA (reference sequence). The CDR3 nucleotides read TGCAGTGCTAGGGAGGGGGAGACGGGGCTAGCACTCACAGATACGCAGTATTTT. It yields the protein CSAREGETGLALTDTQYF.